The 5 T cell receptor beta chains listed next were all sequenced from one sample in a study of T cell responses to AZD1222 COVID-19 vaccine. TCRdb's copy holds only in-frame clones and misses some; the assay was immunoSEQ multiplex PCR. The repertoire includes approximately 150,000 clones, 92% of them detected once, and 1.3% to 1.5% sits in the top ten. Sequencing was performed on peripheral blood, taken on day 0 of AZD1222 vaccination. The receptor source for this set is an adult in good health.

DNA of the CDR3: TGTGCCAGCAGCTTAGGGTCAGGGGAGGAGGGCTACACCTTC. It translates to CASSLGSGEEGYTF. This sequence joins TRBV7-2 and TRBJ1-2; weak D call: TRBD1 (6 bases). The CDR3 is 14 amino acids. V dropped 1 base and J dropped 8 bases, with 14 bases sitting between them. The V gene's germline CDR1 is SGHTA and CDR2 FQGNSA.

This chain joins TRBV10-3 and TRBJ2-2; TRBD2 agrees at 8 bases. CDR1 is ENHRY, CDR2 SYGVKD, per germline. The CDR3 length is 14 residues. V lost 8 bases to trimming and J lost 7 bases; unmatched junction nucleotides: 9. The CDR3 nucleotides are TGTGCCATCGGAGGGCGGGGGGCGATCGGGGAGCTGTTTTTT. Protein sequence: CAIGGRGAIGELFF.

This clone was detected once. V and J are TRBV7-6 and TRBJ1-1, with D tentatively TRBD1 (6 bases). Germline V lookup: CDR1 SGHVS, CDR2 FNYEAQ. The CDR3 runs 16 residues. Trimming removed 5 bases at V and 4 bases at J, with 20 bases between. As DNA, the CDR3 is TGTGCCAGCAGCCTGGCTAAGGGGGAAGGAATCACTGAAGCTTTCTTT. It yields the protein CASSLAKGEGITEAFF.

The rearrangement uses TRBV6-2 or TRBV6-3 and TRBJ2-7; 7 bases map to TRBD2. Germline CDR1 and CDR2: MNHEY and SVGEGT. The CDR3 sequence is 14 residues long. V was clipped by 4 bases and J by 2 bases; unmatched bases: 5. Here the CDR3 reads CASSWGGKTYEQYF. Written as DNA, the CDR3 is TGTGCCAGCAGTTGGGGGGGAAAGACCTACGAGCAGTACTTC.

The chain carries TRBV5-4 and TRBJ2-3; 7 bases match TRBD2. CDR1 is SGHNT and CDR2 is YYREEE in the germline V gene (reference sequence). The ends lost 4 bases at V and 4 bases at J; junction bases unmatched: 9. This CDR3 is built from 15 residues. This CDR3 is CASSGGVQDADTQYF. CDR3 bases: TGTGCCAGCAGCGGGGGGGTCCAGGACGCAGATACGCAGTATTTT.